This T cell receptor beta chain was obtained from a study of T cells in Graves' hyperthyroidism and ophthalmopathy. The source material, RNA transcripts, was used to amplify TCR beta CDR3 regions. A set of HTBI primers served as the primers for a first-round RT-PCR of the TCR CDR3. TCRdb re-derived calls from the multiplex PCR reads in MiXCR, one entry per CDR3 protein. Of some 340,000 distinct CDR3 sequences in the sample, roughly an eighth were seen once. Study-level findings and limits: Within blood appeared most thyroid clonotypes that had expanded above 0.001. The model forecast ophthalmopathy, anticipating it by a median approximately 7 months before onset.

Germline-derived CDR1 and CDR2 are SNHLY and FYNNEI. CDR3 length: 11 residues. Trimming took off 4 bases at V and 7 bases at J, with 5 bases between the two ends. This clonotype was observed at least ten times. Its cognate antigen is unknown. Each diagnosis drew on symptoms, thyroxine, TRAb, thyroid ultrasound and orbital computed tomography findings. Approximately 9.3 ml of fresh peripheral blood supplied the PBMCs. The genes are TRBV2 and TRBJ1-5; no definite D call. This clonotype was sampled from a woman in her thirties or forties with Graves' ophthalmopathy. Sequenced material: blood. As DNA, the CDR3 is TGTGCCAGCAGTGTTGGACAGCCCCAGCATTTT. Its protein product is CASSVGQPQHF. Using reference TRBV2 and TRBJ1-5 for the parts outside the CDR3, the full variable domain is EPEVTQTPSHQVTQMGQEVILRCVPISNHLYFYWYRQILGQKVEFLVSFYNNEISEKSEIFDDQFSVERPDGSNFTLKIRSTKLEDSAMYFCASSVGQPQHFGDGTRLSIL.